The 8 T cell receptor beta chains below come from one sample, sequenced in a study of blood T cell repertoires in COVID-19. Sequenced by immunoSEQ multiplex PCR; TCRdb stores in-frame clones only, minus some. The sample yields fewer than 250,000 clones, around 85% seen once. The specimen sequenced was peripheral blood. Source of these receptors: a woman aged 50 to 65 with acute or convalescent COVID-19.

V gene TRBV5-5 combines with J gene TRBJ1-4; a possible D gene is TRBD1 (5 bases). The V end lost 1 base, the J end lost 0 bases, and 16 bases lay between the germline ends. CDR3 length: 18 amino acids. The germline CDR1 and CDR2 sequences are SGHKS and YYEKEE (reference sequence). This CDR3 reads CASSLSGKGFATNEKLFF. The CDR3 nucleotides are TGTGCCAGCAGCTTGTCAGGGAAGGGGTTTGCAACTAATGAAAAACTGTTTTTT.

The J gene is TRBJ2-7, the V gene TRBV5-5, with 7 bases matching TRBD1. Germline V gene sequence: CDR1 SGHKS, CDR2 YYEKEE (reference sequence). The V and J ends lost 4 bases and 3 bases, in that order; junction bases with no gene match: 4. CDR3 length: 13 amino acids. For the CDR3, the DNA is TGTGCCAGCAGCCTGGGACAGAACTACGAGCAGTACTTC. Protein product: CASSLGQNYEQYF.

The chain combines TRBV28 with TRBJ2-3; 10 positions agree with TRBD1. Losses at the gene ends were 5 bases for V and 1 base for J; bases not matched to a gene: 6. This CDR3 region has 16 residues. The germline V gene encodes CDR1 MDHEN and CDR2 SYDVKM. This CDR3 is CASSPRTGGRTDTQYF. DNA for the CDR3: TGTGCCAGCAGTCCCAGGACAGGGGGACGCACAGATACGCAGTATTTT.

The CDR3 sequence is CASSLSGQGNTEAFF. The CDR3 DNA reads as TGTGCCAGTAGTCTAAGCGGACAGGGGAACACTGAAGCTTTCTTT. The genes are TRBV19 and TRBJ1-1; TRBD1 matches at 8 bases. Germline lookup yields CDR1 LNHDA and CDR2 SQIVND (reference sequence). Trimming at V came to 5 bases and at J to 1 base, leaving 6 bases not matched to a gene. CDR3 length: 15 amino acids.

The chain employs TRBV30 and TRBJ1-5, with 7 nucleotides matching TRBD1. The CDR3 contains 13 residues. After removal of 0 bases from V and 6 bases from J, the junction contained 2 bases not matched to a gene. The germline CDR1 and CDR2 sequences are GTSNPN and SVGIG (reference sequence). Here the CDR3 DNA reads TGTGCCTGGAGTGTACAGGGGACTCAGCCCCAGCATTTT. This translates into CAWSVQGTQPQHF.

This chain uses TRBV10-2 with TRBJ2-7; D possibly corresponds to TRBD1 (6 bases). CDR3 size: 13 residues. V was shortened by 6 bases and J by 3 bases, with 12 bases between the two germline ends. CDR1 is WSHSY and CDR2 is SAAADI in the germline V gene. The CDR3 is CASRTGTSYEQYF. CDR3 coding DNA: TGCGCCAGCAGGACCGGGACAAGCTACGAGCAGTACTTC.

J is TRBJ2-2 and V is TRBV6-2 or TRBV6-3, with TRBD1 identical over 10 bases. The V gene end was trimmed by 6 bases and the J gene end by 5 bases; junction bases not matched to a gene: 6. The CDR3 runs to 15 residues. The germline gives CDR1 MNHEY, CDR2 SVGEGT. The CDR3 DNA sequence: TGTGCCAGCAGCAACCGGGACAGGGGTACCGGGGAGCTGTTTTTT. It yields the protein CASSNRDRGTGELFF.

This chain connects TRBV15 to TRBJ2-7, with D perhaps TRBD1 (6 bases). Germline V gene lookup returns CDR1 LNHNV and CDR2 YYDKDF (reference sequence). This CDR3 contains 17 residues. With 0 bases removed from V and 2 bases from J, the gap between germline ends came to 17 bases. The CDR3 nucleotides are TGTGCCACCAGCAGAGAGTACAGGGAAGAGTATACCTACGAGCAGTACTTC. Translated, it gives CATSREYREEYTYEQYF.